This TCR beta chain was identified during a study of T cell responses to AZD1222 COVID-19 vaccine. The V gene end was trimmed by 3 bases and the J gene end by 7 bases; junction bases not matched to a gene: 9. Germline loops: CDR1 SGDLS, CDR2 YYNGEE. The CDR3 loop spans 14 amino acids. Using immunoSEQ multiplex PCR, the repertoire was profiled, and TCRdb retains in-frame clones only, with some absent. The sample holds some 200,000 clones, more than 85% seen once. Study-level findings and limits: Elevations in Spike-specific TCR breadth and depth followed administration of two AZD1222 doses.

In the case of this clone: Antigen unknown.

The clonotype originates from an adult who received the AZD1222 COVID-19 vaccine. V gene TRBV9 combines with J gene TRBJ2-7; TRBD1 agrees at 8 bases. The sequencing here drew on peripheral blood, taken 28 days after the second AZD1222 dose. The CDR3, as DNA: TGTGCCAGCAGCGGAGAAGCCACAGGGGGAGAGCAGTACTTC. It translates to CASSGEATGGEQYF. Complete variable domain (other parts from reference TRBV9 and TRBJ2-7): DSGVTQTPKHLITATGQRVTLRCSPRSGDLSVYWYQQSLDQGLQFLIQYYNGEERAKGNILERFSAQQFPDLHSELNLSSLELGDSALYFCASSGEATGGEQYFGPGTRLTVT.